This is a list of T cell receptor beta chains from one sample in a study of OX40 agonist ivuxolimab in advanced cancers. The data were produced by immunoSEQ multiplex PCR, yet TCRdb's version contains in-frame clones alone and is incomplete. The table includes 75,000 to 95,000 clones, roughly 85% detected once. The sample consisted of CD4+ or CD8+ T cells sorted from blood, taken in a trial of the OX40 agonist ivuxolimab. The source of these receptors is an adult with an advanced solid tumor such as melanoma, head and neck, liver or kidney cancer. Each CDR3 is given without its conserved first and last residue. Each record gives: V gene, J gene, CDR3 protein.

>TRBV4-1|TRBJ2-7
ASAREDEQY
>TRBV5-4|TRBJ2-3
ASSLGRRGASDTQY
>TRBV4-3|TRBJ2-3
ASSQEPSGRLDTQY
>TRBV6-5|TRBJ1-2
ASRKAQANGYT
>TRBV6-4|TRBJ2-1
ASSDSRGASYNEQF
>TRBV14|TRBJ2-3
ASSPRIFTDTQY
>TRBV30|TRBJ2-1
AWSVPGLDSFNEQF
>TRBV18|TRBJ1-5
ASSPDRGGNQPQH
>TRBV30|TRBJ1-6
AWSLDRANSPLH
>TRBV5-1|TRBJ1-2
ASSLVGTNGGYT
>TRBV2|TRBJ2-7
ASNSFPGLTYEQY
>TRBV11-3|TRBJ2-1
ASSRGGGPYNEQF
>TRBV30|TRBJ1-6
AWSVSARPLH
>TRBV7-9|TRBJ2-1
ASSRGTGGEQF
>TRBV7-3|TRBJ1-1
ASSLNPGGDTEAF
>TRBV5-4|TRBJ2-6
ASSLGRGANVLT
>TRBV14|TRBJ2-2
ASSPPPGLAGGSTGELF
>TRBV4-2|TRBJ2-7
ASRKDSSYEQY
>TRBV5-1|TRBJ1-6
ASSNGGNNNSPLH
>TRBV6-5|TRBJ2-7
ASSLREGNEQY
>TRBV7-8|TRBJ2-1
ASSRNTGVNEQF
>TRBV12-5|TRBJ2-7
ASGLVKGGNYEQY
>TRBV2|TRBJ2-3
ASSEHRYTDTQY
>TRBV7-9|TRBJ1-3
ASSLVTPGNTIY
>TRBV5-1|TRBJ2-7
ASSPESREGPYEQY
>TRBV5-4|TRBJ1-5
ASSSRRALNGRNQPQH
>TRBV9|TRBJ2-3
ASSAQQRGAVTDTQY
>TRBV5-1|TRBJ1-2
ASSSTGRGRDGYT
>TRBV11-1|TRBJ2-7
ASSFIWSEQY
>TRBV7-9|TRBJ1-1
AAGGLNTEAF
>TRBV6-6|TRBJ1-1
ASSYSNPYVSPEAF
>TRBV2|TRBJ2-3
ARGEEDTQY
>TRBV9|TRBJ2-3
ASSLSTDTQY
>TRBV6-4|TRBJ1-2
ASSTQEVVVYT
>TRBV10-2|TRBJ1-5
ASSLRRGRDEYPQH
>TRBV20-1|TRBJ1-1
SATRTGEAF
>TRBV7-3|TRBJ2-3
ASSPIKRLAGGLHTQY
>TRBV5-4|TRBJ1-2
ASSLGGGGSNYGYT
>TRBV6-6|TRBJ2-4
ASRGTSGNKNIQY
>TRBV30|TRBJ1-2
AWEPQGGAGYT
>TRBV9|TRBJ2-1
ASNPGNFRVREQF
>TRBV6-6|TRBJ1-2
ASTLRDRGLSPA
>TRBV5-4|TRBJ2-5
ASSLGQQETQY
>TRBV14|TRBJ2-3
ASSQGDRADTQY
>TRBV30|TRBJ2-7
AWSSLPSEQY
>TRBV7-8|TRBJ2-3
ASSSPPLERFSTDTQY
>TRBV7-8|TRBJ2-4
ASSVQSGTQNIQY
>TRBV19|TRBJ2-3
ASSPNLADTQY
>TRBV6-4|TRBJ2-7
ASSDSPGGVSRSYEQY
>TRBV7-2|TRBJ2-7
ASSLGSGVTSYEQY
>TRBV2|TRBJ1-5
ASRRTGPQH
>TRBV19|TRBJ2-2
ASRTAGILAATNTGELF
>TRBV4-3|TRBJ2-3
ASSQVRGASTDTQY
>TRBV7-2|TRBJ1-3
ASSRRGSGNTIY
>TRBV4-1|TRBJ1-4
ASSSNSRQGNEKLF
>TRBV7-9|TRBJ2-2
ASSSSGRGSTGELF
>TRBV5-6|TRBJ1-3
ASSLGGKGNTIY